This TCR beta chain was captured by sequencing in a study of blood T cells in healthy people across ages. About this clonotype: As yet, its antigen is unknown.

Findings of the study overall: Donor CMV status was unknown, possibly confounding expanded clonotype changes.

Donors were healthy Caucasian individuals from Russia aged roughly 6 to 90. Germline V gene lookup returns CDR1 SQVTM and CDR2 ANQGSEA. This CDR3 has 12 residues. V gave up 6 bases and J gave up 5 bases, with 13 bases separating them. A sample-barcoded 5' primer and a J-beta primer mix were used in a second PCR of about 7 to 12 cycles. TCRdb independently ran MiXCR on the 5' RACE reads; one entry per CDR3 protein. The table lists 1 million or so distinct CDR3 sequences, under 30% of them singletons. These data were likewise used in another study, on T cells of mothers and their children. According to that study: Related mother-child pairs showed slightly, non-significantly higher overlap than unrelated pairs.

This sequence originates from a girl aged 2-10 years in good health. The chain uses TRBV29-1 and TRBJ1-1; D ambiguous. Sequencing input: blood. The chain's CDR3 is CSVVSVSTEAFF. The CDR3 DNA reads TGCAGCGTAGTGTCCGTCTCGACTGAAGCTTTCTTT. Combining the CDR3 with reference TRBV29-1 and TRBJ1-1 gives the whole variable domain SAVISQKPSRDICQRGTSLTIQCQVDSQVTMMFWYRQQPGQSLTLIATANQGSEATYESGFVIDKFPISRPNLTFSTLTVSNMSPEDSSIYLCSVVSVSTEAFFGQGTRLTVV.